Detailed here is one TCR beta chain. The sample belongs to a study of T cell responses to AZD1222 COVID-19 vaccine. Method: immunoSEQ multiplex PCR; TCRdb's copy keeps in-frame clones and lacks some. Of 130,000 or so clones listed, about 93% are singletons. The CDR3 length is 12 residues. Germline V gives CDR1 KGHSH, CDR2 LQKENI. Trimming removed 6 bases at V and 5 bases at J, with 10 bases between. The TCR comes from an adult who received the MenACWY meningococcal vaccine as a control. The chain recombines TRBV18 with TRBJ2-5; possible D gene TRBD2, 5 bases. The input for sequencing was peripheral blood, taken 28 days after the second dose of the MenACWY control vaccine. The CDR3 DNA is TGTGCCAGCTCCCCGACGGGGGAGACCCAGTACTTC. This codes for CASSPTGETQYF.